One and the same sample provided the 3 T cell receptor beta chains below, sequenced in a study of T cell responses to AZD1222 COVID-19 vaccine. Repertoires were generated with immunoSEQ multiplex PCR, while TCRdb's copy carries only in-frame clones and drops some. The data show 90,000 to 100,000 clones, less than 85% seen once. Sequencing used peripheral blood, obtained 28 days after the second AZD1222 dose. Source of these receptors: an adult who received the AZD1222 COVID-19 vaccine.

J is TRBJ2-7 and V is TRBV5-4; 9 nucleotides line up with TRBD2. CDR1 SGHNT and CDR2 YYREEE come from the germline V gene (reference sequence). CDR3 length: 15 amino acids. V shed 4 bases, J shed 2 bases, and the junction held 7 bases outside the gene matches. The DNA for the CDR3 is TGTGCCAGCAGCGTGGGTAGCGGGAGTCCCTACGAGCAGTACTTC. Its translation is CASSVGSGSPYEQYF. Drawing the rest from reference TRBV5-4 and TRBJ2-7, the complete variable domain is ETGVTQSPTHLIKTRGQQVTLRCSSQSGHNTVSWYQQALGQGPQFIFQYYREEENGRGNFPPRFSGLQFPNYSSELNVNALELDDSALYLCASSVGSGSPYEQYFGPGTRLTVT.

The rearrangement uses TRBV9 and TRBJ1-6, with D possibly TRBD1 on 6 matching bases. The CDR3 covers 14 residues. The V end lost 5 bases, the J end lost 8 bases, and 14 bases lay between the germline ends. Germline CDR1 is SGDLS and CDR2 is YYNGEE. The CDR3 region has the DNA TGTGCCAGCAGTCTACAGGGCTCGGATTCACCCCTCCACTTT. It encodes CASSLQGSDSPLHF.

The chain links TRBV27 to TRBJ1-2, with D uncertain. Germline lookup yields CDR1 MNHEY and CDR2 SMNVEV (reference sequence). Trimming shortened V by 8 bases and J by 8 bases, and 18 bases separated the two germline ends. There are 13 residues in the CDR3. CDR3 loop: CASATHAGKGYTF. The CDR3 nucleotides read TGTGCCAGCGCCACACACGCCGGAAAGGGCTACACCTTC.